These 8 T cell receptor beta chains were sequenced from one sample in a study of blood T cell repertoires in COVID-19. Some clones are missing from TCRdb's copy, which holds only in-frame ones; the method was immunoSEQ multiplex PCR. Of about 220,000 clones listed, 70% to 90% are singletons. The specimen sequenced was PBMCs or T cells enriched from blood (not recorded which). Receptor source: a woman aged 50 to 65 with acute COVID-19.

V usage is TRBV11-2 and J usage is TRBJ2-3, with TRBD2 identical over 13 bases. Germline lookup yields CDR1 SGHAT and CDR2 FQNNGV. Trimming cost V 5 bases and J 2 bases; bases outside gene matches: 4. The CDR3 is 16 amino acids. This chain's CDR3 is CASSPGLAGSTDTQYF. CDR3 in DNA: TGTGCCAGCAGCCCGGGACTAGCGGGATCCACAGATACGCAGTATTTT.

The genes are TRBV7-6 and TRBJ2-7; weak D call: TRBD1 (6 bases). This CDR3 contains 14 residues. Trimming took 1 base from V and 2 from J, leaving 9 bases between them. Per the germline V gene, CDR1 is SGHVS and CDR2 is FNYEAQ. The CDR3 DNA reads TGTGCCAGCAGCTTAGGTTCAGGGGCCTACGAGCAGTACTTC. It specifies CASSLGSGAYEQYF.

This clone was detected a few times. V is TRBV10-3 and J is TRBJ1-5; 8 positions match TRBD1. CDR3 length: 15 amino acids. Germline values: CDR1 ENHRY, CDR2 SYGVKD. With 4 bases clipped from V and 3 bases from J, the junction kept 5 bases outside the gene matches. This CDR3 reads CAISAQGAHNQPQHF. DNA of the CDR3: TGTGCCATCAGTGCCCAGGGGGCCCACAATCAGCCCCAGCATTTT.

The chain links TRBV9 to TRBJ1-5; D is perhaps TRBD1 (5 bases). Germline CDR1 and CDR2: SGDLS and YYNGEE. The CDR3 sequence is 15 residues long. Trimming stripped 0 bases from V and 4 bases from J, with 11 bases between. The CDR3 loop is CASSVGGGKNQPQHF. CDR3 sequence (DNA): TGTGCCAGCAGCGTAGGGGGCGGAAAAAATCAGCCCCAGCATTTT.

V and J are TRBV5-1 and TRBJ1-3; 10 nucleotides align to TRBD1. CDR3 size: 17 residues. In germline, CDR1 is SGHRS, CDR2 YFSETQ. V was pared by 0 bases and J by 2 bases, with 5 bases of the junction left unmatched. The CDR3 region is CASSLEGGQGAGNTIYF. For the CDR3, the DNA is TGCGCCAGCAGCTTGGAAGGAGGACAGGGGGCTGGAAACACCATATATTTT.

This chain joins TRBV7-8 and TRBJ2-3; D not resolved. CDR3 size: 14 residues. Germline-derived CDR1 and CDR2 are SGHVS and FQNEAQ. The V gene lost 2 bases and the J gene lost 3 bases, with 9 bases spanning the gap. The CDR3 nucleotides are TGTGCCAGCAGCTTACGGGTTCAGACAGATACGCAGTATTTT. It translates to CASSLRVQTDTQYF.

The rearrangement uses TRBV7-3 and TRBJ1-1; D gene ambiguous. The germline CDR1 and CDR2 sequences are SGHTA and FQGTGA. The CDR3 consists of 13 residues. V lost 0 bases, J lost 4 bases, and 6 bases lay in between. The CDR3 DNA reads TGTGCCAGCAGCTTAACGATGCGCACTGAAGCTTTCTTT. The encoded protein is CASSLTMRTEAFF.

The V call is TRBV27, the J call TRBJ1-6, with D unclear. Germline assignment: CDR1 MNHEY and CDR2 SMNVEV (reference sequence). This CDR3 contains 17 residues. V was trimmed by 1 base and J by 2 bases, leaving 12 bases between them. CDR3 amino acids: CASSLYSAVPYNSPLHF. The CDR3 DNA sequence: TGTGCCAGCAGTTTATATTCGGCGGTGCCCTATAATTCACCCCTCCACTTT.